These 4 T cell receptor beta chains originate from one sample sequenced in a study of post-analysis software for immune sequencing data. Study-wide results and limits: Roughly five TRBV segments, including TRBV5-6, TRBV5-1 and TRBV20-1, were more frequent in patients than controls.

Prepared TCR beta cDNA libraries contained unique molecular identifiers. TCRdb processed the PCR reads anew with MiXCR; each CDR3 protein has one entry. The sample yields 740,000 or so distinct CDR3 sequences, approximately 53% seen once. Their cognate antigens are unknown. The sequenced sample consisted of blood. Receptors were obtained from a girl aged 10-17 years with multiple sclerosis.

The V gene is TRBV7-8, the J gene TRBJ2-5; 8 nucleotides align to TRBD2. With V trimmed by 6 bases and J by 1 base, 16 bases remained unmatched. CDR3 length equals 18 residues. Per germline, CDR1 SGHVS and CDR2 FQNEAQ. Here the CDR3 DNA reads TGTGCCAGCAGGGAAAGCCTGGCTAGCGGGTACCTCCAAGAGACCCAGTACTTC. The encoded protein is CASRESLASGYLQETQYF.

This clonotype was counted between two and nine times. The rearrangement uses TRBV9 and TRBJ2-7; D is unclear. This CDR3 region has 15 residues. Trimming removed 4 bases from V and 0 bases from J, with 14 bases in between. Germline CDR1 reads SGDLS; CDR2 reads YYNGEE. The CDR3 sequence: CASSPAVGSSYEQYF. Here the CDR3 DNA reads TGTGCCAGCAGCCCGGCAGTGGGAAGCTCCTACGAGCAGTACTTC.

The chain couples TRBV3-1 to TRBJ2-3; no firm D call. V was trimmed by 2 bases and J by 4 bases, leaving 7 bases between them. Germline V gene lookup returns CDR1 LGHDT and CDR2 YNNKEL (reference sequence). This CDR3 comprises 13 residues. The CDR3 region is CASSQQIADTQYF. DNA for the CDR3: TGTGCCAGCAGCCAACAGATAGCAGATACGCAGTATTTT.

The sample holds a few counts of this clonotype. This chain connects TRBV5-1 to TRBJ2-1; TRBD2 agrees at 12 bases. V trimming: 6 bases; J trimming: 4 bases; junction bases outside the gene matches: 2. The CDR3 has 14 amino acids. Germline-derived CDR1 and CDR2 are SGHRS and YFSETQ. The CDR3 loop is CASTGTSGYNEQFF. The DNA of the CDR3 is TGCGCCAGCACGGGGACTAGCGGGTACAATGAGCAGTTCTTC.